This T cell receptor beta chain was retrieved from a study of neurological immune-mediated disorders. The authors produced cDNA by 5'RACE using 10-nucleotide random UMIs. Using its own MiXCR run on the 5' RACE reads, TCRdb lists one record per CDR3 protein. Altogether tens of thousands of distinct CDR3 sequences are present, more than 10% being singletons, with the ten largest covering around 2.5%. In its sample, this clonotype was seen many times. Regarding time point: longitudinal time-point 2. Unsorted libraries used 2 million PBMCs kept at -80 degrees C. This CDR3 region has 15 residues. In germline, CDR1 is SGHRS, CDR2 YFSETQ. J was trimmed by 2 bases and V by 2 bases; bases with no gene match: 2.

The sample was PBMCs. This sequence joins TRBV5-1 and TRBJ2-7; 12 bases fit TRBD2. This sequence originates from a woman in her thirties or forties in good health. The CDR3 bases are TGCGCCAGCAGCTTCACTAGCGGGGGGACCTACGAGCAGTACTTC. Protein sequence: CASSFTSGGTYEQYF.